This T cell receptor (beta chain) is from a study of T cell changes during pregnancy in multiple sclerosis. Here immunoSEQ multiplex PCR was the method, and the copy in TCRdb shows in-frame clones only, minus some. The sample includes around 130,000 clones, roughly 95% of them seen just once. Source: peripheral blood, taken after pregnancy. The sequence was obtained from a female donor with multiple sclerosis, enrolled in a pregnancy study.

CDR3 in DNA: TGTGCCAGCAGTGAATTTGCAGGTGGAAACACCATATATTTT. This translates into CASSEFAGGNTIYF. This chain joins TRBV6-1 and TRBJ1-3; D not resolved. V was trimmed by 2 bases and J by 3 bases, leaving 8 bases between them. The germline CDR1 and CDR2 sequences are MNHNS and SASEGT. The CDR3 has 14 residues.